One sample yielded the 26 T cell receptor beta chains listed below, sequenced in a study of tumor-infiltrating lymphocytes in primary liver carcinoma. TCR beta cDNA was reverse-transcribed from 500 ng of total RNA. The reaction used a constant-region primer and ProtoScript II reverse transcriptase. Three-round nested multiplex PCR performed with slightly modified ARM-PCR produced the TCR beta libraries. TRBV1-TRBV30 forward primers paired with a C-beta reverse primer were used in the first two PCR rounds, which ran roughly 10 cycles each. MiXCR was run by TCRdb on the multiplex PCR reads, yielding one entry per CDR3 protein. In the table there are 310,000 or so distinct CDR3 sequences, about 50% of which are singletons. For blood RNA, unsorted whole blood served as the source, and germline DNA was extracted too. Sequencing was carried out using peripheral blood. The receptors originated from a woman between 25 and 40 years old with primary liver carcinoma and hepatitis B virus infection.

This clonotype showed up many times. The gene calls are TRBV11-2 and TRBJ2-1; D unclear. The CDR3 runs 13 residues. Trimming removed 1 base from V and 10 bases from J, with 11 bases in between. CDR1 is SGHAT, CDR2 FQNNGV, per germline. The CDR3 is CASSLVGRNEQFF. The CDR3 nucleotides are TGTGCCAGCAGCTTAGTTGGCAGAAACGAGCAGTTCTTC.

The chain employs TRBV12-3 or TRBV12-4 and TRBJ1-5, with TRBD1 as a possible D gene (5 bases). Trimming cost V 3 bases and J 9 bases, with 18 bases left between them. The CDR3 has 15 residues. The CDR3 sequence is CASSLCGSGSSPQHF. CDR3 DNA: TGTGCCAGCAGTTTGTGCGGGTCAGGGTCCTCGCCCCAGCATTTT.

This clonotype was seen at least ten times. CDR3 in amino acids: CASSEPNQETQYF. DNA for the CDR3: TGTGCCAGCAGTGAACCGAATCAAGAGACCCAGTACTTC. The J gene is TRBJ2-5, the V gene TRBV6-5; D not resolved. Germline loops: CDR1 MNHEY, CDR2 SVGAGI. CDR3 length: 13 residues. Trimming took 5 bases from V and 2 from J, leaving 9 bases between them.

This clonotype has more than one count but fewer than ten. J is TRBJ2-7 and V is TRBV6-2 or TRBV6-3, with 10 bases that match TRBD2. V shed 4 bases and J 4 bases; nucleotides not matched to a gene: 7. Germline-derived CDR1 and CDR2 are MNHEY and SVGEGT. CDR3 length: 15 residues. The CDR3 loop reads CASSWTSGLFYEQYF. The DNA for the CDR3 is TGTGCCAGCAGTTGGACTAGCGGACTCTTTTACGAGCAGTACTTC.

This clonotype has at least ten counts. The CDR3 sequence is CASSQTGTDLGGYTF. In DNA form, the CDR3 reads TGCGCCAGCAGCCAAACAGGGACCGACCTGGGAGGCTACACCTTC. The genes are TRBV4-3 and TRBJ1-2, with D tentatively TRBD1 (6 bases). Trimming stripped 2 bases from V and 8 bases from J, with 18 bases between. CDR1 is LGHNA and CDR2 is YSLEER in the germline V gene. The CDR3 consists of 15 residues.

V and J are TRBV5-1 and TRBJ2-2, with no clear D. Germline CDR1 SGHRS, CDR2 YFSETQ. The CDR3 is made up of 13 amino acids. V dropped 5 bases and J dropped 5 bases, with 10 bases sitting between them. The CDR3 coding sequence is TGCGCCAGCAGTGTTGATCCTACCGGGGAGCTGTTTTTT. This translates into CASSVDPTGELFF. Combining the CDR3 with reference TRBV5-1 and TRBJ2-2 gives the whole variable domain KAGVTQTPRYLIKTRGQQVTLSCSPISGHRSVSWYQQTPGQGLQFLFEYFSETQRNKGNFPGRFSGRQFSNSRSEMNVSTLELGDSALYLCASSVDPTGELFFGEGSRLTVL.

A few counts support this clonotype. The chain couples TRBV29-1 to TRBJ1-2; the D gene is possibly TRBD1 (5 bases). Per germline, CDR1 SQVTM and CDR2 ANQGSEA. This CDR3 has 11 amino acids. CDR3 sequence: CRAGGTDGYTF. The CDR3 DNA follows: TGCAGGGCCGGGGGGACTGATGGCTACACCTTC.

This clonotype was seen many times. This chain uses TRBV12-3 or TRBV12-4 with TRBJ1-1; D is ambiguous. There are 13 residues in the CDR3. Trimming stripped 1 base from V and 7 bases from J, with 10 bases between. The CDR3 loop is CASSLGSGIEAFF. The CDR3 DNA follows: TGTGCCAGCAGTTTAGGTTCGGGGATTGAAGCTTTCTTT.

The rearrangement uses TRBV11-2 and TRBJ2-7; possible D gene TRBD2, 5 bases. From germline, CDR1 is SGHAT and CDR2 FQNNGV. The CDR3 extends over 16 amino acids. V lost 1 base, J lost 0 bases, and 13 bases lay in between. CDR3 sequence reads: CASSLGASRASYEQYF. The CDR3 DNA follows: TGTGCCAGCAGCTTAGGCGCTTCGCGGGCCTCCTACGAGCAGTACTTC.

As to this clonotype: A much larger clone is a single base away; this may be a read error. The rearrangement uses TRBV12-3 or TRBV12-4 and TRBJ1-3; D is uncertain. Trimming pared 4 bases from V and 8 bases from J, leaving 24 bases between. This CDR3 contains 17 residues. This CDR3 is CASSSTLYVGEVDTIYF. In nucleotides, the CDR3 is TGTGCCAGCAGTTCAACTTTATATGTCGGGGAAGTGGACACCATATATTTT.

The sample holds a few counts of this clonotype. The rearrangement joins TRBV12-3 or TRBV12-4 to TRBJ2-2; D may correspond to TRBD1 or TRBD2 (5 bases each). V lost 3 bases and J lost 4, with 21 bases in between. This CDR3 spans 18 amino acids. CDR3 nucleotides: TGTGCCAGCAGTTTTTTTTACCAACTAGTGGGGCTCACCGGGGAGCTGTTTTTT. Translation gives CASSFFYQLVGLTGELFF.

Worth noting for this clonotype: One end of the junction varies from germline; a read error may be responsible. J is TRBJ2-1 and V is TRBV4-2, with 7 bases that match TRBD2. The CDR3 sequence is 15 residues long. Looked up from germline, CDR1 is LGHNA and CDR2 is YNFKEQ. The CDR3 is CASSQRDYFYNEQSF. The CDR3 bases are TGTGCCAGCAGCCAACGGGACTACTTCTACAATGAGCAGTCCTTC.

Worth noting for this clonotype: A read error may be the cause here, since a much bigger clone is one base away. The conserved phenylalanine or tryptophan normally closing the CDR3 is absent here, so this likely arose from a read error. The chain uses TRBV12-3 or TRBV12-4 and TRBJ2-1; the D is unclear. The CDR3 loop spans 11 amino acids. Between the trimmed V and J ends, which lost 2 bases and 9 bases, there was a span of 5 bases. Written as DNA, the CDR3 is TGTGCCAGCAGTTTAAGTCGTGAGCAGTTCCTC. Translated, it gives CASSLSREQFL.

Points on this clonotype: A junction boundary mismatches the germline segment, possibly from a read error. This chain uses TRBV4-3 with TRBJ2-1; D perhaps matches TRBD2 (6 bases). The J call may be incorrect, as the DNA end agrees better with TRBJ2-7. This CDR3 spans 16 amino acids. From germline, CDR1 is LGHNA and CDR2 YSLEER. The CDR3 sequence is CASRQDAGCSYNEQYF. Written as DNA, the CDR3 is TGCGCCAGCAGGCAAGATGCGGGATGCTCCTACAATGAGCAGTACTTC.

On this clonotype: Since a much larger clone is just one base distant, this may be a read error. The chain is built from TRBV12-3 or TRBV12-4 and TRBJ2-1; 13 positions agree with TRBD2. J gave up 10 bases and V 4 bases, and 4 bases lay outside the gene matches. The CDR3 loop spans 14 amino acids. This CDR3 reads CASSSKLAGGEQFF. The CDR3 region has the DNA TGTGCCAGCAGTTCGAAACTAGCGGGAGGGGAGCAGTTCTTC.

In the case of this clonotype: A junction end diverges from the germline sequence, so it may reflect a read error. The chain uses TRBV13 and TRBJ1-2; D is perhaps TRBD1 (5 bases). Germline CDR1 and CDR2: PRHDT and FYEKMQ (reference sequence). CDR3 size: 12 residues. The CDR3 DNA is TGTGCCTGCAGGAAGAGGGGTCTCGGCTACACCTTC. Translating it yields CACRKRGLGYTF.

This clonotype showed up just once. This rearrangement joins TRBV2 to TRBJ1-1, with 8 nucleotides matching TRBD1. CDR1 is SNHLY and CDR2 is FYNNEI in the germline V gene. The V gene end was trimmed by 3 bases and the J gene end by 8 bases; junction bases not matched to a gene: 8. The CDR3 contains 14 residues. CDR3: CASSDWTGIQEAFF. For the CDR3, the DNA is TGTGCCAGCAGTGATTGGACAGGGATTCAAGAAGCTTTCTTT.

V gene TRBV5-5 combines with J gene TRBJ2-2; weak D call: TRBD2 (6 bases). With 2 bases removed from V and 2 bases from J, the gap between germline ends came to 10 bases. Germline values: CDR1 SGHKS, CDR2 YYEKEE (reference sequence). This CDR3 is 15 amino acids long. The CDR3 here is CASSLAGSNTGELFF. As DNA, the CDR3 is TGTGCCAGCAGCTTAGCGGGCTCAAACACCGGGGAGCTGTTTTTT.

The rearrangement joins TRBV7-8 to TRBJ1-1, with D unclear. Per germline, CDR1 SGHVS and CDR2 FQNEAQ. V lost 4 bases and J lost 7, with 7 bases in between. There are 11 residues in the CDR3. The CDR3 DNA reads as TGTGCCAGCAGCTCGACCCATGAAGCTTTCTTT. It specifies CASSSTHEAFF.

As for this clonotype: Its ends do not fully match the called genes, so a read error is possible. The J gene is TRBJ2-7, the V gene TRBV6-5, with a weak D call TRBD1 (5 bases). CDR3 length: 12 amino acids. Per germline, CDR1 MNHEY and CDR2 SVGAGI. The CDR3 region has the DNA TGTGCCACCAGGGATTACTCCTACGAGCCGTACTTC. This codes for CATRDYSYEPYF.

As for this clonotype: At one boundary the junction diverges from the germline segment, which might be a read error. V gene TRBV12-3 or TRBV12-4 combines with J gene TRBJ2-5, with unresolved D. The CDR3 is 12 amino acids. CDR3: CDSSSTRWAQYF. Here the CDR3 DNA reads TGTGACAGCAGTTCAACGCGTTGGGCCCAGTACTTC.

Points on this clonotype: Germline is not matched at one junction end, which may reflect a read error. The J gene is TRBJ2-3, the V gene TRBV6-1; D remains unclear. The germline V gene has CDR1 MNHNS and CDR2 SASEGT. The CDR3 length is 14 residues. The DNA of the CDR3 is TGTGCCAGCAGGGGCCTAACTTACGCAGATATGCAGTATTTT. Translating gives CASRGLTYADMQYF.

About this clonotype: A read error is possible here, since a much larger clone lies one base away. The CDR3 is CANSPEGYSYNEQFF. The CDR3, as DNA: TGCGCCAACAGTCCTGAGGGATACTCCTACAATGAGCAGTTCTTC. The J gene is TRBJ2-1, the V gene TRBV4-1, with a possible D match to TRBD2 (5 bases). V was pared by 10 bases and J by 0 bases, with 16 bases between. Germline CDR1 and CDR2: MGHRA and YSYEKL. This CDR3 is built from 15 residues.

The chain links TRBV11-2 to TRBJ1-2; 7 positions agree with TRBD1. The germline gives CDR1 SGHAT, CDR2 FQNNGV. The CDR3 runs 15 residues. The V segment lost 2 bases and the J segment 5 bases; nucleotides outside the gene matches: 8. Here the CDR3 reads CASSLCGGGWYGYTF. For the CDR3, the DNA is TGTGCCAGCAGCTTATGTGGAGGGGGCTGGTATGGCTACACCTTC.

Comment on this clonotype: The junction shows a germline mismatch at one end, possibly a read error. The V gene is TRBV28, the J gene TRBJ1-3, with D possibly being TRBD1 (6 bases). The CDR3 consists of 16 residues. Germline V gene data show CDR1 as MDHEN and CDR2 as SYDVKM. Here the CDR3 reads CASSLQSAGHRNIIYF. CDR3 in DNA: TGTGCCAGCAGCTTACAATCGGCGGGACATAGAAACATCATATATTTT.

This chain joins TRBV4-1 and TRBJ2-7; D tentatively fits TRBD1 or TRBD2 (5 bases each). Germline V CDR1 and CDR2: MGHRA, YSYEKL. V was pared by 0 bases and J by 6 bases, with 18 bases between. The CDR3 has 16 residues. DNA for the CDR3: TGCGCCAGCAGCCAAGAATGGGAATTGATCGGGGCCGAGCAGTACTTC. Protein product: CASSQEWELIGAEQYF.